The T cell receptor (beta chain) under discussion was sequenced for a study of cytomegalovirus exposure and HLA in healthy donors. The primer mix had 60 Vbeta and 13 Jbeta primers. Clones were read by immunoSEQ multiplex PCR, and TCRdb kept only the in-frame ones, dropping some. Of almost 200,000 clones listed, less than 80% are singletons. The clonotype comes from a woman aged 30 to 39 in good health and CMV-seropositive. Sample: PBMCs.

CDR3 bases: TGTGCCAGCTCACCATTTATTACCGGGACAGGGGGATCTATGTTCGGGCAGTACTTC. Its protein is CASSPFITGTGGSMFGQYF. The gene calls are TRBV18 and TRBJ2-7, with TRBD1 matching over 11 bases. The germline gives CDR1 KGHSH, CDR2 LQKENI. This CDR3 has 19 residues. V lost 2 bases to trimming and J lost 9 bases; unmatched junction nucleotides: 21.